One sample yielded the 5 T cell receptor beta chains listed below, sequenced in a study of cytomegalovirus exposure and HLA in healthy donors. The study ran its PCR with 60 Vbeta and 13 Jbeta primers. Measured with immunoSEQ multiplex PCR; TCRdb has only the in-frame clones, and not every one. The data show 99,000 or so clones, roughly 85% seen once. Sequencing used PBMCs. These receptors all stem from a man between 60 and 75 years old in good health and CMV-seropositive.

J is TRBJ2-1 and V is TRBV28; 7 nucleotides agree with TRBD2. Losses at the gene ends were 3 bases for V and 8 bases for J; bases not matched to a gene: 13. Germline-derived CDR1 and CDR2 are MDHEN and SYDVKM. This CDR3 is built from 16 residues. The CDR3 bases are TGTGCCAGCAGTTTCGCGGCTTCGGCGGGGAGGGATGAGCAGTTCTTC. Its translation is CASSFAASAGRDEQFF.

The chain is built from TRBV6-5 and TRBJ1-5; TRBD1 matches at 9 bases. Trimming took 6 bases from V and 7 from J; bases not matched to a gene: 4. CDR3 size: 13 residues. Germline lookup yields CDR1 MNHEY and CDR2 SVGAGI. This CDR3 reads CASRKQGAQPQHF. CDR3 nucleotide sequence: TGTGCCAGCAGAAAACAGGGGGCCCAGCCCCAGCATTTT.

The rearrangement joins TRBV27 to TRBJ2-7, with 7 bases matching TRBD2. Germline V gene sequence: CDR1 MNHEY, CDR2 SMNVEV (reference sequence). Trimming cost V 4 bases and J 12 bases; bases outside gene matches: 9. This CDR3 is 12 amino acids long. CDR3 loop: CASSSTPGGWYF. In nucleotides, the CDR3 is TGTGCCAGCAGTTCCACACCCGGGGGGTGGTACTTC.

The CDR3 loop reads CASLPAGQGARGSVITEAFF. The DNA for the CDR3 is TGTGCCAGCCTACCTGCGGGACAGGGGGCGCGCGGGAGTGTGATCACTGAAGCTTTCTTT. This rearrangement joins TRBV28 to TRBJ1-1, with TRBD1 identical over 12 bases. Germline V CDR1 and CDR2: MDHEN, SYDVKM. V shed 8 bases, J shed 4 bases, and the junction held 23 bases outside the gene matches. This CDR3 is 20 amino acids long.

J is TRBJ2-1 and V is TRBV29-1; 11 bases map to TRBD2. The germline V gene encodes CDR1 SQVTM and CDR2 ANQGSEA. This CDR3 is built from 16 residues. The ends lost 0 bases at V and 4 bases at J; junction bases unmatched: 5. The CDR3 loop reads CSVEDRPSGGYNEQFF. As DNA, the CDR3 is TGCAGCGTTGAAGATCGGCCTAGCGGGGGGTACAATGAGCAGTTCTTC.